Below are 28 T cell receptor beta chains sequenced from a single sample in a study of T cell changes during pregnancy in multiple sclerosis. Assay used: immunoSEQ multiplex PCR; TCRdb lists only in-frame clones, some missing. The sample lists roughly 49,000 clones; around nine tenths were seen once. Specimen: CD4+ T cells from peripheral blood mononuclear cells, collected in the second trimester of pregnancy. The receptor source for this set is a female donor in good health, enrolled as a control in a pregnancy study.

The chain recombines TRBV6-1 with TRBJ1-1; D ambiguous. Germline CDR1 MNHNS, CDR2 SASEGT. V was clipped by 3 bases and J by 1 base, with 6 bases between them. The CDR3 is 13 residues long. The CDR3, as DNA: TGTGCCAGCAGTGAGGGGAGGAACACTGAAGCTTTCTTT. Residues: CASSEGRNTEAFF.

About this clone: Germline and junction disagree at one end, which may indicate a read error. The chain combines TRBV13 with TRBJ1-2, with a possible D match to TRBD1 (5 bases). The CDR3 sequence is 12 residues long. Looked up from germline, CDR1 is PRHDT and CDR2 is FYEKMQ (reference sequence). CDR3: CASSRPGLQSAF. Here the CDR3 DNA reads TGTGCCAGCAGTAGGCCGGGACTTCAGTCAGCCTTC.

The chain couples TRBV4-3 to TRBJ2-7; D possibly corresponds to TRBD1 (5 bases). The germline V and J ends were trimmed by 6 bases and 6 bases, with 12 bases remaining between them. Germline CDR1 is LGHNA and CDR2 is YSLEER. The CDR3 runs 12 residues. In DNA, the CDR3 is TGCGCCAGCAGTACCACAGGTGGCGAGCAGTACTTC. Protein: CASSTTGGEQYF.

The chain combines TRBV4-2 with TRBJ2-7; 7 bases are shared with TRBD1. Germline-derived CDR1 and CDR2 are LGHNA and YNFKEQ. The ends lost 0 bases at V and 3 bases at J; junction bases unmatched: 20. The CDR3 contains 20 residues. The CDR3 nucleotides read TGTGCCAGCAGCCAAGATCGAAGGGGGCCATTCGACCCTCCTCTCTACGAGCAGTACTTC. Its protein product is CASSQDRRGPFDPPLYEQYF.

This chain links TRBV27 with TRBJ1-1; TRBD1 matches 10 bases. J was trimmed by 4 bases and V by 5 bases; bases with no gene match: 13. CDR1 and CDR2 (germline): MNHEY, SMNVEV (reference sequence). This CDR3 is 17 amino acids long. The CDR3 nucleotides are TGTGCCAGCAGTCTAAAGCCGGGACAGGGGTGGGTCACTGAAGCTTTCTTT. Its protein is CASSLKPGQGWVTEAFF.

DNA of the CDR3: TGTGCCAGCTCACCCACGGTGGGTCACCAGGGAGAAAAACTGTTTTTT. It is translated as CASSPTVGHQGEKLFF. This chain uses TRBV18 with TRBJ1-4, with D perhaps TRBD1 (5 bases). V lost 3 bases and J 8 bases, leaving 19 bases between the germline ends. The CDR3 spans 16 residues. Per germline, CDR1 KGHSH and CDR2 LQKENI.

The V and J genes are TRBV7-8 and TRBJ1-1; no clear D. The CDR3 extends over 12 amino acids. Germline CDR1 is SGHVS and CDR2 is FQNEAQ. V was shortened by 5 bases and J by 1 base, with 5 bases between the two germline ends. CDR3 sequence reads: CASSGRNTEAFF. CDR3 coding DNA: TGTGCCAGCAGCGGGCGGAACACTGAAGCTTTCTTT.

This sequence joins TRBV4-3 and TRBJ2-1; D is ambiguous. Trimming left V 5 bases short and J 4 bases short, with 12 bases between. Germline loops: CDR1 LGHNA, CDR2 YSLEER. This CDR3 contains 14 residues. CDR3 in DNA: TGCGCCAGCAGCTCCGGAGTAGGTTACAATGAGCAGTTCTTC. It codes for CASSSGVGYNEQFF.

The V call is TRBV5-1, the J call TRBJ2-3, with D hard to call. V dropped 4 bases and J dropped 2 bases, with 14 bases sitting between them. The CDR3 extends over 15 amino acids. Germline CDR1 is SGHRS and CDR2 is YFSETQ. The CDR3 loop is CASSTSTGNTDTQYF. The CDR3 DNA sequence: TGCGCCAGCAGCACCTCGACTGGAAACACAGATACGCAGTATTTT.

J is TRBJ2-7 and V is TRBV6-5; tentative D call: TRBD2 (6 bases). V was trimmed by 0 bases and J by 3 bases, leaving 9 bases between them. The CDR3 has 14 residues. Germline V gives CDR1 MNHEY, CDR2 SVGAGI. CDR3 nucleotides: TGTGCCAGCAGTTACTCGAGGGGACTCTACGAGCAGTACTTC. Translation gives CASSYSRGLYEQYF.

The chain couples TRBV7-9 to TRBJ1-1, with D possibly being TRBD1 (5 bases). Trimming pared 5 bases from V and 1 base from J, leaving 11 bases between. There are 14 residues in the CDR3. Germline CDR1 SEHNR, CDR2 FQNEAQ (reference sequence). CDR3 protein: CASSTGLQNTEAFF. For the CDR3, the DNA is TGTGCCAGCAGCACGGGACTACAGAACACTGAAGCTTTCTTT. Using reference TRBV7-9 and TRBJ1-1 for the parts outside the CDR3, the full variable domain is DTGVSQNPRHKITKRGQNVTFRCDPISEHNRLYWYRQTLGQGPEFLTYFQNEAQLEKSRLLSDRFSAERPKGSFSTLEIQRTEQGDSAMYLCASSTGLQNTEAFFGQGTRLTVV.

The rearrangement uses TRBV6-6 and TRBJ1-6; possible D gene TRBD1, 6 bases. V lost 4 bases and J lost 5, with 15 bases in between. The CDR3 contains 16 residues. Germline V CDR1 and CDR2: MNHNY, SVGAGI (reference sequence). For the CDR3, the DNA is TGTGCCAGCAGTTTTGACAGGCCCTGGGATAATTCACCCCTCCACTTT. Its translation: CASSFDRPWDNSPLHF.

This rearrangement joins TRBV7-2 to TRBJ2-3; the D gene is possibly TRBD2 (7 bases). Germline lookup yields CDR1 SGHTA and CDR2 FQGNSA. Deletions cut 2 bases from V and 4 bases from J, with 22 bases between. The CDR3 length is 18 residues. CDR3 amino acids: CASSLNPLGGAAADTQYF. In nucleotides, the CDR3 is TGTGCCAGCAGCTTAAATCCATTGGGGGGGGCCGCCGCAGATACGCAGTATTTT.

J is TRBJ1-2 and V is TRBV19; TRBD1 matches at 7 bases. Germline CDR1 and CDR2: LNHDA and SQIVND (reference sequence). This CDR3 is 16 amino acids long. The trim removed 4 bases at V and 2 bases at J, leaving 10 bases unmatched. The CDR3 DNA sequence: TGTGCCAGTAGTACAAGCCGACAGGGAGTAAACTATGGCTACACCTTC. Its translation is CASSTSRQGVNYGYTF.

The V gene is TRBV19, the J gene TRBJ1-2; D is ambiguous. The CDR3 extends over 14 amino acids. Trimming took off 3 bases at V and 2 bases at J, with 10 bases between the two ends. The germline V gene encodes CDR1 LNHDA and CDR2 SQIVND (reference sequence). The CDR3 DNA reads TGTGCCAGTAGTATCTCACCGGGGAACTATGGCTACACCTTC. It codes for CASSISPGNYGYTF.

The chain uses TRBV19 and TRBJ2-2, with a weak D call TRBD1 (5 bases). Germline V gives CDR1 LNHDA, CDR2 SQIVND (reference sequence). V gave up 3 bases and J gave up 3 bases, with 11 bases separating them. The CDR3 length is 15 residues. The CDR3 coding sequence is TGTGCCAGTAGTATGAAAGGGGCGGACACCGGGGAGCTGTTTTTT. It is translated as CASSMKGADTGELFF. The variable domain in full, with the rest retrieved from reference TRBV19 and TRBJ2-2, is DGGITQSPKYLFRKEGQNVTLSCEQNLNHDAMYWYRQDPGQGLRLIYYSQIVNDFQKGDIAEGYSVSREKKESFPLTVTSAQKNPTAFYLCASSMKGADTGELFFGEGSRLTVL.

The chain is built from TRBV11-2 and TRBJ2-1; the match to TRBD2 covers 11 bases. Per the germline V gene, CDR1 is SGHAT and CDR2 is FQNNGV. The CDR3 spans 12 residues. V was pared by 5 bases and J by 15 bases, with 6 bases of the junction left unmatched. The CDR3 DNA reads TGTGCCAGCAGCATACTAGCGGGGGAATGGTTCTTC. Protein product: CASSILAGEWFF.

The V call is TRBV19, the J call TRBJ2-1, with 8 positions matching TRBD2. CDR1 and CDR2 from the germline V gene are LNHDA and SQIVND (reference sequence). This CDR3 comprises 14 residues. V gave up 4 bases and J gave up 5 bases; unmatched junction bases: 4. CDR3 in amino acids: CASSKTGGDNEQFF. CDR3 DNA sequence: TGTGCCAGTAGTAAAACGGGGGGGGACAATGAGCAGTTCTTC.

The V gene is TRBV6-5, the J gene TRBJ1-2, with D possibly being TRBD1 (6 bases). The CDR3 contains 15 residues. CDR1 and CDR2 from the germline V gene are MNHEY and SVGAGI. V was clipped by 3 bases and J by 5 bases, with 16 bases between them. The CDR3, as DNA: TGTGCCAGCAGTTATGGGCAGGGGATACGGTATGGCTACACCTTC. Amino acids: CASSYGQGIRYGYTF.

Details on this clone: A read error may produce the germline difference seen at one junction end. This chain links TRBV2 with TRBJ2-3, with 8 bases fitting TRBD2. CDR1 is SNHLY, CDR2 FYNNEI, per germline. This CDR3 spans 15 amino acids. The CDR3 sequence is CASREVAGTTDTQYF. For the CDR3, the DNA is TGTGCCAGCAGGGAAGTAGCGGGGACCACAGATACGCAGTATTTT.

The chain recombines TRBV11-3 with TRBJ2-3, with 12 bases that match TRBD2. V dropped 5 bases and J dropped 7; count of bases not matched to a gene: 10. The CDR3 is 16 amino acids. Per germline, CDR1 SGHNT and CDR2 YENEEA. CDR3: CASSPGTSGSVNTQYF. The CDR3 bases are TGTGCCAGCAGCCCTGGGACTAGCGGGTCGGTAAATACGCAGTATTTT.

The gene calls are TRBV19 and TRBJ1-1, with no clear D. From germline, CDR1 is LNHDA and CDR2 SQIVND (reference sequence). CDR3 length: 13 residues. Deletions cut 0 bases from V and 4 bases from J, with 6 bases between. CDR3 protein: CASSIDRVTEAFF. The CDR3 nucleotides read TGTGCCAGTAGTATAGATCGGGTCACTGAAGCTTTCTTT.

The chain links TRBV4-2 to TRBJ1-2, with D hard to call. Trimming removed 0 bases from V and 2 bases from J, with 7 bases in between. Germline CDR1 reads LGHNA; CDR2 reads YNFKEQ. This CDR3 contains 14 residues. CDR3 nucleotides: TGTGCCAGCAGCCAAGAATCGGAGAACTATGGCTACACCTTC. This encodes CASSQESENYGYTF.

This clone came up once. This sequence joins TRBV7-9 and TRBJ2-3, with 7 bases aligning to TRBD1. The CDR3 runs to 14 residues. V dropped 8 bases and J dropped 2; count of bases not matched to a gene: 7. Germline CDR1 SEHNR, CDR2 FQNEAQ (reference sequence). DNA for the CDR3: TGTGCCAGCCTCGTTACAGGGGACACAGATACGCAGTATTTT. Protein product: CASLVTGDTDTQYF.

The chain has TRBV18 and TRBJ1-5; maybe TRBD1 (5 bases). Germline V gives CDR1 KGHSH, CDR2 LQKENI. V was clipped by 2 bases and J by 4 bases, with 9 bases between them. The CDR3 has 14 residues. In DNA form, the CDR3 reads TGTGCCAGCTCACCATCCCAGGGTAATCAGCCCCAGCATTTT. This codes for CASSPSQGNQPQHF.

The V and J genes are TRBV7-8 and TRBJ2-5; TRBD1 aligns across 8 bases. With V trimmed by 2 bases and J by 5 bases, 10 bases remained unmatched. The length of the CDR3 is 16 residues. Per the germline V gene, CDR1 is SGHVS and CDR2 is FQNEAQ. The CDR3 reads CASSLLGQGVEETQYF. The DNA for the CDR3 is TGTGCCAGCAGCTTACTCGGACAGGGTGTGGAGGAGACCCAGTACTTC. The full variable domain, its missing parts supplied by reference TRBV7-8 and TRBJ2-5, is GAGVSQSPRYKVAKRGQDVALRCDPISGHVSLFWYQQALGQGPEFLTYFQNEAQLDKSGLPSDRFFAERPEGSVSTLKIQRTQQEDSAVYLCASSLLGQGVEETQYFGPGTRLLVL.

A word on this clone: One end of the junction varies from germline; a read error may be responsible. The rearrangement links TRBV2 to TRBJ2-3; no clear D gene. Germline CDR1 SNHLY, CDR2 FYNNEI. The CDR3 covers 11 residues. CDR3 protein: CASNERDTQYF. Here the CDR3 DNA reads TGTGCCAGCAATGAACGGGATACGCAGTATTTT.

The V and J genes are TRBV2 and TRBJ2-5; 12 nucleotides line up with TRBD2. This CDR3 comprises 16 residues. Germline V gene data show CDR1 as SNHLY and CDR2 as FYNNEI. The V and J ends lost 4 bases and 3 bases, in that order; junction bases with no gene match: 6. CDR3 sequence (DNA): TGTGCCAGCAGTGTTTTAAGACTAGCGGGGGAAGAGACCCAGTACTTC. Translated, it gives CASSVLRLAGEETQYF.